These 30 T cell receptor beta chains originate from one sample sequenced in a study of a mutant IDH1 vaccine in newly diagnosed glioma. Documented time point: week 47, end of study. In every dose of vaccine, 300 ug of mutant IDH1 20-mer peptide was given alongside topical imiquimod. Sequencing used immunoSEQ multiplex PCR; TCRdb keeps in-frame clones, though not all of them. Of 35,000 to 45,000 clones listed, 60% to 75% are singletons. Their recognized antigens are unknown. Sequencing was performed on PBMCs, taken from a glioma patient whose treatment included an IDH1 peptide vaccine. The receptors shown here come from a man in his forties with glioma.

This rearrangement joins TRBV6-6 to TRBJ2-1; D is perhaps TRBD1 or TRBD2 (5 bases each). Germline CDR1 reads MNHNY; CDR2 reads SVGAGI (reference sequence). Deletions cut 5 bases from V and 0 bases from J, with 14 bases between. The CDR3 covers 16 residues. The DNA of the CDR3 is TGTGCCAGCAGTGGGGGAACCTTTAGCTCCTACAATGAGCAGTTCTTC. Its protein product is CASSGGTFSSYNEQFF.

This chain uses TRBV18 with TRBJ1-4; D gene uncertain. Germline CDR1 KGHSH, CDR2 LQKENI. The CDR3 covers 14 residues. V was pared by 1 base and J by 2 bases, with 5 bases between. CDR3: CASSPQGTNEKLFF. CDR3 in DNA: TGTGCCAGCTCACCACAGGGTACTAATGAAAAACTGTTTTTT.

The V and J genes are TRBV21-1 and TRBJ2-1; the DNA was not used to check the table's D call, TRBD2. TRBV21-1 is reported as a pseudogene. The CDR3 spans 17 residues. The CDR3 region is CASSKARSSRLYNEQFF. The CDR3 nucleotides are TGTGCCAGCAGCAAAGCGAGGTCTAGCAGGCTCTACAATGAGCAGTTCTTC.

The V and J genes are TRBV2 and TRBJ2-5; no clear D. The CDR3 consists of 13 residues. From germline, CDR1 is SNHLY and CDR2 FYNNEI. V was pared by 5 bases and J by 4 bases, with 11 bases between. CDR3 sequence: CASSFIQGETQYF. The CDR3 DNA reads as TGTGCCAGCAGTTTCATACAAGGAGAGACCCAGTACTTC.

As for this clone: This CDR3 is also generated by other DNA sequences in the sample. CDR3 protein: CASSQDRASSSYEQYF. CDR3 in DNA: TGCGCCAGCAGCCAGGATAGGGCCTCGAGCTCCTACGAGCAGTACTTC. The rearrangement joins TRBV4-1 to TRBJ2-7, with no clear D. The CDR3 totals 16 residues. Germline CDR1 reads MGHRA; CDR2 reads YSYEKL. V was clipped by 3 bases and J by 0 bases, with 15 bases between them.

The V gene is TRBV19, the J gene TRBJ2-2; D perhaps matches TRBD2 (6 bases). From germline, CDR1 is LNHDA and CDR2 SQIVND (reference sequence). Deletions cut 1 base from V and 0 bases from J, with 12 bases between. This CDR3 is 17 amino acids long. The CDR3 protein is CASSIGRGGSNTGELFF. CDR3 coding DNA: TGTGCCAGTAGTATAGGTCGTGGGGGGTCGAACACCGGGGAGCTGTTTTTT.

This chain joins TRBV15 and TRBJ2-1; no reliable D call. This CDR3 contains 15 residues. Germline-derived CDR1 and CDR2 are LNHNV and YYDKDF (reference sequence). The V end lost 1 base, the J end lost 1 base, and 8 bases lay between the germline ends. CDR3 sequence: CATSRVRNSYNEQFF. For the CDR3, the DNA is TGTGCCACCAGCAGAGTAAGGAATTCCTACAATGAGCAGTTCTTC. The variable domain in full, completed from reference TRBV15 and TRBJ2-1, reads DAMVIQNPRYQVTQFGKPVTLSCSQTLNHNVMYWYQQKSSQAPKLLFHYYDKDFNNEADTPDNFQSRRPNTSFCFLDIRSPGLGDTAMYLCATSRVRNSYNEQFFGPGTRLTVL.

The chain recombines TRBV19 with TRBJ1-3; no clear D. This CDR3 is 15 amino acids long. The germline V gene has CDR1 LNHDA and CDR2 SQIVND (reference sequence). V was cut by 5 bases and J by 0 bases, with 11 bases left in between. The CDR3 loop reads CASSRGGRSGNTIYF. In nucleotides, the CDR3 is TGTGCCAGTAGTCGCGGCGGTCGCTCTGGAAACACCATATATTTT.

The chain employs TRBV2 and TRBJ2-7, with 13 bases matching TRBD2. Losses at the gene ends were 6 bases for V and 0 bases for J; bases not matched to a gene: 8. The CDR3 runs 17 residues. The germline V gene encodes CDR1 SNHLY and CDR2 FYNNEI. CDR3 DNA: TGTGCCAGCAGCCTACTAACTAGCGGGAGGGCCTCCTACGAGCAGTACTTC. Translating it yields CASSLLTSGRASYEQYF. Based on the CDR3 plus reference TRBV2 and TRBJ2-7, the full variable domain is EPEVTQTPSHQVTQMGQEVILRCVPISNHLYFYWYRQILGQKVEFLVSFYNNEISEKSEIFDDQFSVERPDGSNFTLKIRSTKLEDSAMYFCASSLLTSGRASYEQYFGPGTRLTVT.

The genes are TRBV13 and TRBJ2-6, with unresolved D. Per germline, CDR1 PRHDT and CDR2 FYEKMQ (reference sequence). The CDR3 has 15 residues. V was trimmed by 5 bases and J by 4 bases, leaving 12 bases between them. CDR3 protein: CASSLRSAGANVLTF. CDR3 bases: TGTGCCAGCAGCCTTAGGTCTGCAGGGGCCAACGTCCTGACTTTC. Together with reference TRBV13 and TRBJ2-6, the CDR3 gives the full variable domain: AAGVIQSPRHLIKEKRETATLKCYPIPRHDTVYWYQQGPGQDPQFLISFYEKMQSDKGSIPDRFSAQQFSDYHSELNMSSLELGDSALYFCASSLRSAGANVLTFGAGSRLTVL.

The V gene is TRBV5-4, the J gene TRBJ2-7; TRBD1 matches at 7 bases. The germline V gene has CDR1 SGHNT and CDR2 YYREEE (reference sequence). The CDR3 loop spans 15 amino acids. J lost 0 bases, V lost 1 base, and 4 bases had no gene match. CDR3 protein: CASSLLGQSSYEQYV. The CDR3, as DNA: TGTGCCAGCAGCTTGCTGGGACAGAGCTCCTACGAGCAGTACGTC.

V usage is TRBV7-2 and J usage is TRBJ1-1; TRBD1 is a possible D gene (6 bases). CDR1 and CDR2 (germline): SGHTA, FQGNSA. The CDR3 sequence is 14 residues long. V was shortened by 5 bases and J by 2 bases, with 12 bases between the two germline ends. The CDR3 bases are TGTGCCAGCAGCCCCCCGGGGGCTAACACTGAAGCTTTCTTT. Residues: CASSPPGANTEAFF.

The gene calls are TRBV4-1 and TRBJ2-1, with TRBD2 identical over 12 bases. Trimming removed 2 bases from V and 4 bases from J; junction bases left unmatched: 6. The CDR3 runs to 17 residues. Germline assignment: CDR1 MGHRA and CDR2 YSYEKL. The CDR3 DNA is TGCGCCAGCAGCCAATTGACTAGCGGGAGCCTTTACAATGAGCAGTTCTTC. As protein: CASSQLTSGSLYNEQFF.

CDR3 sequence (DNA): TGTGCCAGCAGCTATAGGCAGGGGGCCTACGAGCAGTACTTC. It encodes CASSYRQGAYEQYF. The V gene is TRBV7-6, the J gene TRBJ2-7; 7 positions match TRBD1. From germline, CDR1 is SGHVS and CDR2 FNYEAQ. The CDR3 contains 14 residues. V trimming: 4 bases; J trimming: 2 bases; junction bases outside the gene matches: 5.

CDR3 sequence: CASSPQASGRGTDTQYF. The DNA for the CDR3 is TGTGCCAGCAGTCCCCAAGCTAGCGGGAGAGGGACAGATACGCAGTATTTT. The chain combines TRBV28 with TRBJ2-3, with 10 bases matching TRBD2. This CDR3 is 17 amino acids long. The germline V gene has CDR1 MDHEN and CDR2 SYDVKM. Trimming took 5 bases from V and 3 from J; bases not matched to a gene: 11.

This chain joins TRBV28 and TRBJ2-7; D unclear. Germline V gene lookup returns CDR1 MDHEN and CDR2 SYDVKM. Between the trimmed V and J ends, which lost 8 bases and 0 bases, there was a span of 11 bases. CDR3 size: 13 residues. DNA for the CDR3: TGTGCCAGCTCAGGACCAGGCTCCTACGAGCAGTACGTC. This sequence encodes CASSGPGSYEQYV.

The rearrangement joins TRBV5-4 to TRBJ2-6; TRBD1 might be the D (5 bases). Germline V CDR1 and CDR2: SGHNT, YYREEE (reference sequence). The CDR3 has 15 amino acids. Trimming removed 2 bases at V and 2 bases at J, with 8 bases between. CDR3 residues: CASSFWGTGANVLTF. The DNA for the CDR3 is TGTGCCAGCAGCTTTTGGGGCACTGGGGCCAACGTCCTGACTTTC.

This rearrangement joins TRBV20-1 to TRBJ1-1; TRBD1 agrees at 7 bases. J was trimmed by 7 bases and V by 5 bases; bases with no gene match: 4. The germline CDR1 and CDR2 sequences are DFQATT and SNEGSKA (reference sequence). This CDR3 has 11 amino acids. This CDR3 reads CSAGTESEAFF. For the CDR3, the DNA is TGCAGTGCTGGGACAGAAAGTGAAGCTTTCTTT.

This clone is classed as medium-sized (0.01 to 0.1%). The rearrangement links TRBV27 to TRBJ1-1, with 9 bases matching TRBD1. Germline V CDR1 and CDR2: MNHEY, SMNVEV (reference sequence). The CDR3 length is 15 residues. The V segment lost 5 bases and the J segment 4 bases; nucleotides outside the gene matches: 8. CDR3 protein: CASSGTGLFGTEAFF. In DNA, the CDR3 is TGTGCCAGCAGTGGGACAGGGCTGTTTGGCACTGAAGCTTTCTTT.

This chain connects TRBV2 to TRBJ2-5, with D possibly TRBD2 on 5 matching bases. Germline V gene data show CDR1 as SNHLY and CDR2 as FYNNEI. V lost 1 base and J lost 4, with 10 bases in between. The CDR3 has 14 residues. As DNA, the CDR3 is TGTGCCAGCAGTGAAGTAGCTAGCTCAGAGACCCAGTACTTC. Its translation: CASSEVASSETQYF.

The rearrangement joins TRBV4-3 to TRBJ2-6; weak D call: TRBD2 (5 bases). Germline loops: CDR1 LGHNA, CDR2 YSLEER. The CDR3 has 21 residues. Between the trimmed V and J ends, which lost 0 bases and 0 bases, there was a span of 21 bases. Written as DNA, the CDR3 is TGCGCCAGCAGCCAAGATCTTATGAGGGAGTATACTTACTCTGGGGCCAACGTCCTGACTTTC. This encodes CASSQDLMREYTYSGANVLTF.

This clone was recorded once. One end of the junction is discordant with germline, which a read error may explain. The sample carries other DNA sequences with the same CDR3. For the CDR3, the DNA is TGCGCCAGCAGCTTGGTACCAGGGGGTTTTGGCACTGAAGCCTTCTTT. Its translation is CASSLVPGGFGTEAFF. The chain has TRBV5-1 and TRBJ1-1, with 7 bases that match TRBD1. CDR3 length: 16 amino acids. Germline lookup yields CDR1 SGHRS and CDR2 YFSETQ.

The gene calls are TRBV20-1 and TRBJ2-1; D perhaps matches TRBD2 (6 bases). The CDR3 sequence is 11 residues long. Germline loops: CDR1 DFQATT, CDR2 SNEGSKA (reference sequence). The CDR3 sequence is CSGAGHNEQFF. CDR3 DNA sequence: TGCAGCGGGGCGGGGCACAATGAGCAGTTCTTC.

In DNA form, the CDR3 reads TGTGCCAGCAGTTACGGCGGGGGGAACACTGAAGCTTTCTTT. This translates into CASSYGGGNTEAFF. The rearrangement uses TRBV6-5 and TRBJ1-1; D perhaps matches TRBD1 (5 bases). The CDR3 sequence is 14 residues long. Deletions cut 2 bases from V and 1 base from J, with 8 bases between. CDR1 MNHEY and CDR2 SVGAGI come from the germline V gene.

The chain is built from TRBV7-6 and TRBJ2-3, with D perhaps TRBD1 (6 bases). CDR1 is SGHVS, CDR2 FNYEAQ, per germline. The V end was cut by 4 bases, the J end by 3 bases, with 11 bases between. This CDR3 has 14 residues. CDR3 sequence: CASSSYRETDTQYF. As DNA, the CDR3 is TGTGCCAGCAGCTCTTACAGGGAAACAGATACGCAGTATTTT.

The chain employs TRBV7-2 and TRBJ1-5; 7 nucleotides match TRBD1. The CDR3 spans 15 residues. Germline V CDR1 and CDR2: SGHTA, FQGNSA. Trimming took 5 bases from V and 4 from J; bases not matched to a gene: 8. The DNA of the CDR3 is TGTGCCAGCAGCCCAGGGACAGCCCTAAATCAGCCCCAGCATTTT. Protein: CASSPGTALNQPQHF.

The rearrangement links TRBV27 to TRBJ2-1, with 9 nucleotides matching TRBD1. This CDR3 contains 17 residues. Germline loops: CDR1 MNHEY, CDR2 SMNVEV (reference sequence). The ends lost 6 bases at V and 7 bases at J; junction bases unmatched: 16. The CDR3 DNA reads TGTGCCAGCAGCGAAAGCCCCGGGACAGGGTTTGCGAATGAGCAGTTCTTC. Its translation is CASSESPGTGFANEQFF.

In this sample, this clone turned up once. The chain employs TRBV7-8 and TRBJ2-5, with D maybe TRBD2 (6 bases). The germline CDR1 and CDR2 sequences are SGHVS and FQNEAQ. The CDR3 has 13 amino acids. The germline V and J ends were trimmed by 1 base and 4 bases, with 7 bases remaining between them. CDR3 sequence: CASSLGDLETQYF. CDR3 coding DNA: TGTGCCAGCAGCTTAGGGGACTTAGAGACCCAGTACTTC. Full variable domain (missing parts from reference TRBV7-8 and TRBJ2-5): GAGVSQSPRYKVAKRGQDVALRCDPISGHVSLFWYQQALGQGPEFLTYFQNEAQLDKSGLPSDRFFAERPEGSVSTLKIQRTQQEDSAVYLCASSLGDLETQYFGPGTRLLVL.

The CDR3: CASSPLPSGDNTGELFF. CDR3 nucleotide sequence: TGTGCCAGCTCACCTCTTCCTAGCGGAGATAACACCGGGGAGCTGTTTTTT. The chain links TRBV18 to TRBJ2-2; 7 bases fit TRBD2. Germline CDR1 is KGHSH and CDR2 is LQKENI. The CDR3 extends over 17 amino acids. The trim removed 3 bases at V and 2 bases at J, leaving 9 bases unmatched.

This sequence joins TRBV5-1 and TRBJ2-3; the D is unclear. V was clipped by 1 base and J by 2 bases, with 8 bases between them. Looked up from germline, CDR1 is SGHRS and CDR2 is YFSETQ. This CDR3 is 14 amino acids long. For the CDR3, the DNA is TGCGCCAGCAGCTTGACAGTTACCACAGATACGCAGTATTTT. This encodes CASSLTVTTDTQYF.